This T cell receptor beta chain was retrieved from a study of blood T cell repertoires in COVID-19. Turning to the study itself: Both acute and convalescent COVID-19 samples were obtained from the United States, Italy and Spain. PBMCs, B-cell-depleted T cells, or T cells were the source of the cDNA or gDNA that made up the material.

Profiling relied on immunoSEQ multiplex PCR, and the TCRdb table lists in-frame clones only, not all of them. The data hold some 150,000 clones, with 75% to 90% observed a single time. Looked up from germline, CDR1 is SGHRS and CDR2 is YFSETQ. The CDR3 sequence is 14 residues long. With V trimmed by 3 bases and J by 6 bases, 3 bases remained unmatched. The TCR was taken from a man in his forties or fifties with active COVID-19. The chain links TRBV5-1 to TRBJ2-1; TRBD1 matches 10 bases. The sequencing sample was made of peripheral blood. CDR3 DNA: TGCGCCAGCAGCTCGGGACAGGGGTTCAATGAGCAGTTCTTC. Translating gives CASSSGQGFNEQFF. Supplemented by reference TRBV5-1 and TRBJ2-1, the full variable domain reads KAGVTQTPRYLIKTRGQQVTLSCSPISGHRSVSWYQQTPGQGLQFLFEYFSETQRNKGNFPGRFSGRQFSNSRSEMNVSTLELGDSALYLCASSSGQGFNEQFFGPGTRLTVL.